Given below is one T cell receptor (beta chain) in context. In the authors' methods: Amplification with reference gene primers provided the estimates of nucleated cell counts. Clones were sequenced by immunoSEQ multiplex PCR, and TCRdb holds only the in-frame ones, with some missing. The V and J calls and clone size come from that table; D and trimming were worked out from the DNA. The sample consists of approximately 230,000 clones, about nine tenths of them appearing once. The data stem from a study of blood T cell repertoires in COVID-19. As for the study in general: Spain, Italy and the United States supplied samples that represented acute and convalescent COVID-19. PBMCs, B-cell-depleted T cells, or T cells provided the cDNA or gDNA that made up the material.

Which cohort a participant joined came from the clinical history participants gave. This CDR3 spans 15 amino acids. Germline-derived CDR1 and CDR2 are MNHEY and SVGAGI. The V gene end was trimmed by 5 bases and the J gene end by 3 bases; junction bases not matched to a gene: 10. The clonotype comes from a woman aged 25 to 39 with acute COVID-19. This chain connects TRBV6-5 to TRBJ2-7, with 7 bases aligning to TRBD1. Sample: PBMCs or T cells enriched from blood (not recorded which). CDR3 in DNA: TGTGCCAGCAGTATATCGGGACAGTTGTTCTACGAGCAGTACTTC. Translated, it gives CASSISGQLFYEQYF.